Below, one T cell receptor (beta chain) is given with its context. Antigen specificity is unknown. These data belong to a study of shared clonotypes between healthy human individuals. As for the study in general: The study drew on two women and three men aged 18 to 49 as donors. Study-level results: Shared clonotypes: about 5.3% naive CD4, 3.5% to 4% naive CD8, roughly 2.4% memory CD4, about 0.4% memory CD8.

Deletions cut 0 bases from V and 0 bases from J, with 10 bases between. The V gene's germline CDR1 is SGHRS and CDR2 YFSETQ. There are 16 residues in the CDR3. Over several immunoSEQ plates, each subset's genomic DNA was distributed in even portions. The assay was immunoSEQ multiplex PCR, and TCRdb's table has in-frame clones only and misses some. Of more than 1 million clones detected, around 78% appear once; the ten largest clones hold under 0.6%. The sequencing sample was made of memory CD4+ T cells from PBMCs. As to subset: CD45RA-negative fraction. V usage is TRBV5-1 and J usage is TRBJ1-3; D gene uncertain. The sequence came from a man between 18 and 35 years old in good health. Some clones in this sample may be carry-over from other donors' samples. CDR3 amino acids: CASSLEGPSSGNTIYF. The CDR3 DNA sequence: TGCGCCAGCAGCTTGGAAGGACCAAGCTCTGGAAACACCATATATTTT.